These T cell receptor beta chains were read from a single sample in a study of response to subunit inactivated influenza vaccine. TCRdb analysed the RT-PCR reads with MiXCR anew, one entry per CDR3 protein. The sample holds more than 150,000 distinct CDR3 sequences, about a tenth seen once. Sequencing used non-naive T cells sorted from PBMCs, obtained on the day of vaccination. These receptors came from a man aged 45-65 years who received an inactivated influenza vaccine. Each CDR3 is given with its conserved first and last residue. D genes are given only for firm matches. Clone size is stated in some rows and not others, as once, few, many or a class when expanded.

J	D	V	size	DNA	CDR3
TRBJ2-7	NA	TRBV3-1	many	TGTGCCAGCAGCCAGGACCAGTGGGGGTACGAGCAGTACTTC	CASSQDQWGYEQYF
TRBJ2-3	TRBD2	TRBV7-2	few	TGTGCCAGCAGCTCCCTCGGGGGGTCACACACAGATACGCAGTATTTT	CASSSLGGSHTDTQYF
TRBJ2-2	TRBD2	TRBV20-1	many	TGCAGTGCTAGAGAAGCGGGAGTTGACGGGGAGCTGTTTTTT	CSAREAGVDGELFF
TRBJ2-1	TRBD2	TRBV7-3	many	TGTGCCAGCAGCCTCATCGGGACTAGCTCCTACAATGAGCAGTTCTTC	CASSLIGTSSYNEQFF
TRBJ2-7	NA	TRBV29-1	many	TGCAGCGCCGGGGTTGGTCACGAGCAGTACTTC	CSAGVGHEQYF
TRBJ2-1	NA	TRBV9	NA	TGTGCCAGCAGGGGAGGGGGTGATGAGCAGTTCTTC	CASRGGGDEQFF
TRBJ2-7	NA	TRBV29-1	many	TGCAGCGCTCTAGCGTCGGCCGAGCAGTACTTC	CSALASAEQYF
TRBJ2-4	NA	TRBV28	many	TGTGCCAGCAGTCCGAAAATATTCCCGACCTGGTTAGCCAAAAACATTCAGTACTTC	CASSPKIFPTWLAKNIQYF
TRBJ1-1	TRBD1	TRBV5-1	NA	TGCGCCAGCAGCACCCGGACAGGGAAGAACACTGAAGCTTTCTTT	CASSTRTGKNTEAFF
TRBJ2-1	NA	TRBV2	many	TGTGCCAGCCGGTTAGGGGATCACCAGGGGAATGAGCAGTTCTTC	CASRLGDHQGNEQFF